This paragraph reports one TCR beta chain. Only a few counts were recorded for this clonotype. Its antigen remains undetermined. No clone much larger than this one lies a single base away; base qualities are absent. The record originates from a study of identical twins (dated by TCRdb to about 2016). Looking at the study overall: To test whether fetal clonotypes persist, this study deep-sequenced TCR alpha and beta repertoires from monozygotic twins, from unrelated adults of various ages, and from cord blood. To rule out contamination, replicate twin experiments were performed at different times with different library preparation protocols. Summary of the overall study and its limitations: Conclusions relied on cross-sectional statistical analysis, since the same donors could not be followed over many years. Abundant cord blood beta clonotypes had fewer insertions, young adult naive repertoires showed a similar but weaker trend, and memory repertoires showed no such trend. Excess twin sharing in beta out-of-frame sequences was weaker because fewer shared sequences lowered the signal-to-noise ratio. Recombination models systematically underestimated out-of-frame TCR alpha sharing in monozygotic twins but agreed with sharing between unrelated individuals. Compared with coincidental sharing between unrelated individuals, out-of-frame TCR alpha sequences shared between twins had an excess of sequences with low generation probability. Zero-insertion analyses could be partly confounded by invariant T cells such as MAIT and iNKT, though diverse VJ usage argued against such confounding for most clonotypes.

The library was built by means of 5' RACE. Sequenced on an Illumina HiSeq 2000. Template switching introduced a universal primer binding site; the final cDNA contained a unique molecular identifier, enabling accurate counting of TCR cDNA molecules. Specific primers in the conserved constant-segment region were used to synthesize first-strand cDNA for TCR alpha and beta chains. To control for contamination, every cDNA library was double barcoded, receiving both a SMART-Mk sample barcode and Illumina barcodes. Two successive PCR steps introduced TruSeq adapter sequences along with Illumina sample barcodes. Sequencing of the TCR alpha and beta cDNA libraries was done on the Illumina HiSeq platform using custom primers. The source study handled its data this way. Unique molecular identifiers were extracted from raw reads with MiGEC, and CDR3 positions were determined with MiXCR. Recombination models were inferred per individual with the repgenHMM and IGoR tools using an EM algorithm. The tcR package in R was used for shared clonotype analysis, with sharing normalized by the product of cloneset sizes. To study raw recombination without the effects of thymic and clonal selection, out-of-frame nonproductive sequences were analyzed. TCRdb reprocessed the public reads (quality trimming at Q25 with fastp, clone calling with MiXCR) and kept in-frame beta chains. For every CDR3 protein sequence, its rows merge into one entry that carries the most common genes and DNA. These V and J calls rely on TCRdb rather than the paper's analysis. This sample holds under 350,000 distinct CDR3 sequences; 8.5% to 9.5% were observed only once. The ten largest clonotypes hold around 7.1% of the sample.

V and J are truncated by 5 bases and 2 bases respectively, leaving an intervening sequence of 9 bases. From a lookup of the germline V gene, CDR1 and CDR2 are KGHDR and SFDVKD. The CDR3 goes from the cysteine to the phenylalanine over 14 residues. Of the read, only the CDR3 DNA is kept; its 42 bases are in frame from base 1. All donors were healthy Caucasians. The twin cohort consisted of three pairs of female monozygotic twins, all aged about 18 to 29 years. Positive isolation kits from Invitrogen were used to isolate CD4+ and CD8+ T cell populations. These data also formed part of another study, on yellow fever vaccine responses in identical twins. The second publication reports: According to the authors, the vaccine-induced T cell response in identical twins seemed to be partly convergent and partly specific to each individual. In identical twins, the study followed T cell clones that responded to the vaccine with precision.

This sequence uses TRBV24-1 and TRBJ2-1; the D region is possibly TRBD1 or TRBD2, each matching across 6 bases. Specimen: CD8+ T cells sorted from blood. This receptor was obtained from a woman under 30 in good health. The CDR3 loop reads CATSVGGPYNEQFF. The sequenced DNA is TGTGCCACCAGTGTCGGGGGCCCCTACAATGAGCAGTTCTTC.